A single sample is the source of the 27 T cell receptor beta chains below, sequenced in a study of shared clonotypes between healthy human individuals. Profiling relied on immunoSEQ multiplex PCR, and the TCRdb table lists in-frame clones only, not all of them. The sample includes hundreds of thousands of clones, roughly 70% seen only once; the top ten take around 1.6%. Specimen: memory CD4+ T cells sorted from blood. The subset: CD45RA-negative fraction. These receptors all stem from a woman in her thirties in good health.

V gene TRBV7-2 combines with J gene TRBJ1-3; D gene unclear. V shed 1 base and J shed 2 bases, with 18 bases lying between them. CDR1 SGHTA and CDR2 FQGNSA come from the germline V gene. The CDR3 sequence is 18 residues long. CDR3 sequence reads: CASSLGLWSGSPGNTIYF. The CDR3 DNA reads TGTGCCAGCAGCTTAGGGCTCTGGTCGGGAAGCCCTGGAAACACCATATATTTT.

The V gene is TRBV2, the J gene TRBJ2-1, with 8 bases lining up with TRBD2. The V gene end was trimmed by 6 bases and the J gene end by 8 bases; junction bases not matched to a gene: 6. Germline values: CDR1 SNHLY, CDR2 FYNNEI. The CDR3 covers 13 residues. The CDR3: CASSVAGKDEQFF. DNA for the CDR3: TGTGCCAGCAGCGTAGCGGGAAAGGATGAGCAGTTCTTC.

The rearrangement links TRBV18 to TRBJ1-5, with 7 positions matching TRBD1. The V segment lost 3 bases and the J segment 6 bases; nucleotides outside the gene matches: 5. This CDR3 comprises 14 residues. Germline assignment: CDR1 KGHSH and CDR2 LQKENI. The chain's CDR3 is CASSPGRGGQPQHF. DNA of the CDR3: TGTGCCAGCTCACCGGGCAGGGGGGGTCAGCCCCAGCATTTT.

A few counts support this clone. The chain combines TRBV5-4 with TRBJ1-1; weak D call: TRBD1 (5 bases). The germline gives CDR1 SGHNT, CDR2 YYREEE (reference sequence). The CDR3 has 14 amino acids. Trimming took off 4 bases at V and 11 bases at J, with 21 bases between the two ends. The CDR3 DNA follows: TGTGCCAGCAGCCCCCCGAACGACCGGGGACGCGCTTTCTTT. Translating gives CASSPPNDRGRAFF.

The chain employs TRBV19 and TRBJ1-1; D not resolved. The CDR3 length is 13 residues. The V gene's germline CDR1 is LNHDA and CDR2 SQIVND (reference sequence). Trimming pared 10 bases from V and 8 bases from J, leaving 20 bases between. The CDR3 loop is CATAFSADAEAFF. Here the CDR3 DNA reads TGTGCCACCGCATTTTCGGCAGACGCCGAAGCTTTCTTT.

This rearrangement joins TRBV4-2 to TRBJ2-1; D ambiguous. Germline V gene sequence: CDR1 LGHNA, CDR2 YNFKEQ. CDR3 size: 14 residues. V was clipped by 0 bases and J by 9 bases, with 12 bases between them. The CDR3, as DNA: TGTGCCAGCAGCCAAGATCACAAGGCGGCTGAGCAGTTCTTC. Its protein is CASSQDHKAAEQFF.

This clone showed up just a few times. This chain uses TRBV5-4 with TRBJ2-5, with 7 bases aligning to TRBD1. This CDR3 spans 14 amino acids. V was pared by 3 bases and J by 1 base, with 3 bases of the junction left unmatched. CDR1 and CDR2 (germline): SGHNT, YYREEE (reference sequence). The CDR3: CASSYGTAQETQYF. The DNA of the CDR3 is TGTGCCAGCAGCTACGGGACAGCCCAAGAGACCCAGTACTTC.

This chain's CDR3 is CASTREKARRGDEQFF. The CDR3, as DNA: TGTGCCAGCACCAGAGAGAAGGCGCGCCGGGGTGATGAGCAGTTCTTC. This chain uses TRBV18 with TRBJ2-1; maybe TRBD2 (5 bases). Germline V gene lookup returns CDR1 KGHSH and CDR2 LQKENI. The germline V and J ends were trimmed by 8 bases and 8 bases, with 25 bases remaining between them. CDR3 size: 16 residues.

The chain joins TRBV19 to TRBJ2-7, with TRBD2 matching 8 bases. The V segment lost 1 base and the J segment 5 bases; nucleotides outside the gene matches: 13. The CDR3 covers 17 residues. Per the germline V gene, CDR1 is LNHDA and CDR2 is SQIVND (reference sequence). The DNA of the CDR3 is TGTGCCAGTAGTATAGTGGGAGTAGCGGGAAAATCCCACGAGCAGTACTTC. Protein sequence: CASSIVGVAGKSHEQYF.

The chain links TRBV7-2 to TRBJ2-5, with 8 bases matching TRBD1. The DNA matches TRBJ2-7 better at its end, which makes the J call doubtful. The CDR3 loop spans 16 amino acids. Germline CDR1 and CDR2: SGHTA and FQGNSA. CDR3 region: CASSPGTGLRSYEQYF. In DNA form, the CDR3 reads TGTGCCAGCAGCCCGGGGACAGGCCTGAGATCCTACGAGCAGTACTTC.

A word on this clone: Other DNA sequences in the sample encode the same CDR3. The chain couples TRBV28 to TRBJ2-7; no firm D call. Germline V lookup: CDR1 MDHEN, CDR2 SYDVKM. This CDR3 has 14 residues. V shed 1 base and J shed 4 bases, with 11 bases lying between them. DNA of the CDR3: TGTGCCAGCAGTTTATACTTACTACCGTACGAGCAGTACTTC. This sequence encodes CASSLYLLPYEQYF.

The genes are TRBV7-2 and TRBJ2-1, with 7 bases aligning to TRBD2. The CDR3 contains 16 residues. Germline V lookup: CDR1 SGHTA, CDR2 FQGNSA. Trimming at V came to 5 bases and at J to 8 bases, leaving 15 bases not matched to a gene. The CDR3 loop reads CASSDRGGRAGDEQFF. In nucleotides, the CDR3 is TGTGCCAGCAGCGATCGCGGAGGGAGGGCCGGGGATGAGCAGTTCTTC.

This chain joins TRBV11-2 and TRBJ2-1; maybe TRBD1 (6 bases). Looked up from germline, CDR1 is SGHAT and CDR2 is FQNNGV. Trimming took off 1 base at V and 6 bases at J, with 7 bases between the two ends. CDR3 length equals 13 residues. CDR3 protein: CASSLGQVNEQFF. The DNA for the CDR3 is TGTGCCAGCAGCTTAGGACAGGTCAATGAGCAGTTCTTC.

A few counts support this clone. This sequence joins TRBV9 and TRBJ1-4, with D uncertain. This CDR3 contains 15 residues. Germline V CDR1 and CDR2: SGDLS, YYNGEE. V was shortened by 4 bases and J by 2 bases, with 12 bases between the two germline ends. The CDR3 spells CASSPSWVTNEKLFF. The CDR3 coding sequence is TGTGCCAGCAGCCCCAGTTGGGTCACTAATGAAAAACTGTTTTTT.

This clone was detected a few times. V is TRBV5-6 and J is TRBJ2-1, with 11 bases identical to TRBD2. V shed 2 bases, J shed 10 bases, and the junction held 5 bases outside the gene matches. This CDR3 has 14 residues. Germline CDR1 and CDR2: SGHDT and YYEEEE. CDR3 nucleotides: TGTGCCAGCAGCTTTGGACTAGCGGGCGCCGAGCAGTTCTTC. Its translation: CASSFGLAGAEQFF.

This chain joins TRBV28 and TRBJ1-2, with TRBD1 matching over 9 bases. Germline V gene sequence: CDR1 MDHEN, CDR2 SYDVKM. The CDR3 runs to 16 residues. Losses at the gene ends were 5 bases for V and 1 base for J; bases not matched to a gene: 8. In DNA form, the CDR3 reads TGTGCCAGCAGTCAAGACAGGGGGGCCTTTAACTATGGCTACACCTTC. Protein product: CASSQDRGAFNYGYTF.

The V gene is TRBV9, the J gene TRBJ2-1; possible D gene TRBD2, 5 bases. CDR3 size: 15 residues. Trimming stripped 4 bases from V and 2 bases from J, with 13 bases between. Germline CDR1 and CDR2: SGDLS and YYNGEE. The CDR3 here is CASSPRNSAYNEQFF. The CDR3 DNA reads TGTGCCAGCAGCCCCCGGAATAGCGCCTACAATGAGCAGTTCTTC.

This clone has a single count. This chain links TRBV5-6 with TRBJ2-4; possible D gene TRBD2, 5 bases. Germline V gene lookup returns CDR1 SGHDT and CDR2 YYEEEE. V gave up 4 bases and J gave up 0 bases, with 11 bases separating them. This CDR3 has 15 amino acids. CDR3 sequence (DNA): TGTGCCAGCAGCGCGCCCGCGGGAGCCAAAAACATTCAGTACTTC. Translation gives CASSAPAGAKNIQYF.

There are a few counts of this clone. The chain's CDR3 is CASSNGRGNTGELFF. DNA for the CDR3: TGCGCCAGCAGTAACGGGAGGGGGAACACCGGGGAGCTGTTTTTT. This rearrangement joins TRBV5-1 to TRBJ2-2, with 8 bases aligning to TRBD2. The trim removed 5 bases at V and 1 base at J, leaving 4 bases unmatched. The CDR3 has 15 amino acids. Germline assignment: CDR1 SGHRS and CDR2 YFSETQ.

This clone was detected ten times or more. The same CDR3 can be traced to other DNA sequences in this sample. The CDR3 DNA reads as TGCAGCGTTGAAGATCATAGCGGGAGGAACAATGAGCAGTTCTTC. Protein sequence: CSVEDHSGRNNEQFF. The V call is TRBV29-1, the J call TRBJ2-1; 10 bases are shared with TRBD2. Trimming at V came to 0 bases and at J to 5 bases, leaving 4 bases not matched to a gene. Germline lookup yields CDR1 SQVTM and CDR2 ANQGSEA. The CDR3 contains 15 residues.

The rearrangement joins TRBV5-5 to TRBJ2-7; 9 nucleotides agree with TRBD1. V lost 4 bases, J lost 1 base, and 9 bases stayed unmatched. CDR3 length: 16 amino acids. CDR1 is SGHKS, CDR2 YYEKEE, per germline (reference sequence). Written as DNA, the CDR3 is TGTGCCAGCAGCAGACCGGGACAGGGCAAATCCTACGAGCAGTACTTC. Translation: CASSRPGQGKSYEQYF.

Turning to this clone: A read error may explain this, as a much larger clone is one base away. The chain joins TRBV7-2 to TRBJ2-5, with TRBD2 identical over 15 bases. The CDR3 runs to 16 residues. J gave up 2 bases and V 4 bases, and 2 bases lay outside the gene matches. CDR1 is SGHTA, CDR2 FQGNSA, per germline. The CDR3 spells CASSSGLAGGQETQYF. For the CDR3, the DNA is TGTGCCAGCAGCTCCGGACTAGCGGGAGGGCAAGAGACCCAGTACTTC. The full variable domain, completed using reference TRBV7-2 and TRBJ2-5, is GAGVSQSPSNKVTEKGKDVELRCDPISGHTALYWYRQSLGQGLEFLIYFQGNSAPDKSGLPSDRFSAERTGGSVSTLTIQRTQQEDSAVYLCASSSGLAGGQETQYFGPGTRLLVL.

This rearrangement joins TRBV5-4 to TRBJ2-7, with D tentatively TRBD1 (5 bases). There are 13 residues in the CDR3. Germline V gene lookup returns CDR1 SGHNT and CDR2 YYREEE (reference sequence). Trimming shortened V by 4 bases and J by 2 bases, and 10 bases separated the two germline ends. The CDR3 DNA sequence: TGTGCCAGCAGCCCCGGACATACCTACGAGCAGTACTTC. Translated, it gives CASSPGHTYEQYF.

The sample holds a few counts of this clone. This sequence joins TRBV7-9 and TRBJ2-5; D is possibly TRBD1 (5 bases). The V end was cut by 1 base, the J end by 2 bases, with 14 bases between. The germline CDR1 and CDR2 sequences are SEHNR and FQNEAQ (reference sequence). The CDR3 has 16 amino acids. In DNA form, the CDR3 reads TGTGCCAGCAGCTTAGGTTGGGGCATACGGCAAGAGACCCAGTACTTC. This sequence encodes CASSLGWGIRQETQYF.

On this clone: A much larger clone sits a single nucleotide away, making a read error possible. The chain couples TRBV6-6 to TRBJ2-6, with 7 nucleotides matching TRBD2. Germline V gene sequence: CDR1 MNHNY, CDR2 SVGAGI (reference sequence). The CDR3 consists of 14 residues. The CDR3 sequence is CASSPWGGANVLIF. The CDR3 nucleotides are TGTGCCAGCAGTCCGTGGGGAGGGGCCAACGTCCTGATTTTC.

CDR3 in amino acids: CAWSPGEIYNEQFF. The CDR3 DNA is TGTGCCTGGAGTCCGGGGGAGATCTACAATGAGCAGTTCTTC. V gene TRBV30 combines with J gene TRBJ2-1; D possibly corresponds to TRBD2 (6 bases). Germline-derived CDR1 and CDR2 are GTSNPN and SVGIG (reference sequence). Trimming pared 2 bases from V and 3 bases from J, leaving 11 bases between. This CDR3 has 14 residues.

The chain recombines TRBV6-1 with TRBJ2-5, with 10 bases matching TRBD1. Looked up from germline, CDR1 is MNHNS and CDR2 is SASEGT. With 5 bases clipped from V and 6 bases from J, the junction kept 6 bases outside the gene matches. This CDR3 is 14 amino acids long. DNA of the CDR3: TGTGCCAGCAGTCCATGGGACAGGGGAAAGACCCAGTACTTC. It is translated as CASSPWDRGKTQYF.